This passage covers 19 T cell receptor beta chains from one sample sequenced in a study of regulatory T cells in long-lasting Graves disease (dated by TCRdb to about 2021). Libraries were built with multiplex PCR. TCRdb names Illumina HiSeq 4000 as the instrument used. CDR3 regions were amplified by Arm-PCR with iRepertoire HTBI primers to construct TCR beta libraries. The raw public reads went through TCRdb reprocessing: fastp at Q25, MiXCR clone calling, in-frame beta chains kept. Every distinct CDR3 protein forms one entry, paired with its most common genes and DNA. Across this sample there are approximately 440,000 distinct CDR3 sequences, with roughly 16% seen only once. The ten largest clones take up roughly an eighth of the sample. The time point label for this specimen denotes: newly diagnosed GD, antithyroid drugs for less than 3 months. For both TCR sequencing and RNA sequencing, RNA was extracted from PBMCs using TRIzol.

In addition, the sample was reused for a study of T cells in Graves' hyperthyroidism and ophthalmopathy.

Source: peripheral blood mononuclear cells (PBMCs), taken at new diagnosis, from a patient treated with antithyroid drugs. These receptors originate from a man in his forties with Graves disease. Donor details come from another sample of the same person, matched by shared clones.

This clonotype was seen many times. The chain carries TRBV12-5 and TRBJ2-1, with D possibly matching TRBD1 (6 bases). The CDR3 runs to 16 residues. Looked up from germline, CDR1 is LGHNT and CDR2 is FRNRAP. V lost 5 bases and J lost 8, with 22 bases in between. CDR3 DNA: TGTGCTAGTGGTGGGGGCCGAGAGAAGAGGGGCCATGAGCAGTTCTTC. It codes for CASGGGREKRGHEQFF. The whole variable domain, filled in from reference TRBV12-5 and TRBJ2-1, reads DARVTQTPRHKVTEMGQEVTMRCQPILGHNTVFWYRQTMMQGLELLAYFRNRAPLDDSGMPKDRFSAEMPDATLATLKIQPSEPRDSAVYFCASGGGREKRGHEQFFGPGTRLTVL.

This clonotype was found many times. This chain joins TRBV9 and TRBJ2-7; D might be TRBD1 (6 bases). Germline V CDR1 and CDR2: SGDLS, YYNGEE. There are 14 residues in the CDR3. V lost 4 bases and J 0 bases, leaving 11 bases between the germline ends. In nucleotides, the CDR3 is TGTGCCAGCAGCCAACGGGACATCTCCTACGAGCAGTACTTC. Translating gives CASSQRDISYEQYF.

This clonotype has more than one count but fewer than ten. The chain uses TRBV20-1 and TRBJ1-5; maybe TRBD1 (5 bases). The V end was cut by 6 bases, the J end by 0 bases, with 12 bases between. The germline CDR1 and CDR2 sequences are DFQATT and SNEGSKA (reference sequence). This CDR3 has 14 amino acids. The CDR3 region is CSANRFNSNQPQHF. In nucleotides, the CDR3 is TGCAGTGCGAACAGGTTTAATAGCAATCAGCCCCAGCATTTT.

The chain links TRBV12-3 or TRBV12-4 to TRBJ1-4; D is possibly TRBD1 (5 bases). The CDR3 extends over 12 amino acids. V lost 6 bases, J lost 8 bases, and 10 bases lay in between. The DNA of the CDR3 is TGTGCCAGCAGAAAAGGACACGAAAAACTGTTTTTT. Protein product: CASRKGHEKLFF.

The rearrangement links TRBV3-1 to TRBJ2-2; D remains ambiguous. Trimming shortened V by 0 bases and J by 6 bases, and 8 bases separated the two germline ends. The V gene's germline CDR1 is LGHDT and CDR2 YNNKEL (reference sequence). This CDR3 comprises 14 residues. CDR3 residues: CASSQEGAPGELFF. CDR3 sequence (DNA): TGTGCCAGCAGCCAAGAAGGAGCTCCCGGGGAGCTGTTTTTT. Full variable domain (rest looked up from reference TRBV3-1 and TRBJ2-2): DTAVSQTPKYLVTQMGNDKSIKCEQNLGHDTMYWYKQDSKKFLKIMFSYNNKELIINETVPNRFSPKSPDKAHLNLHINSLELGDSAVYFCASSQEGAPGELFFGEGSRLTVL.

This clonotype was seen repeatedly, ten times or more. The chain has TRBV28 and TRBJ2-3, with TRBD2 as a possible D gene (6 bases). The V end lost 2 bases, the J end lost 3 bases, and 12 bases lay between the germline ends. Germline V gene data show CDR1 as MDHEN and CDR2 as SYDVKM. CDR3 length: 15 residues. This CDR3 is CASSLHAEGTDTQYF. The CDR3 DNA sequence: TGTGCCAGCAGTTTACACGCGGAGGGGACAGATACGCAGTATTTT.

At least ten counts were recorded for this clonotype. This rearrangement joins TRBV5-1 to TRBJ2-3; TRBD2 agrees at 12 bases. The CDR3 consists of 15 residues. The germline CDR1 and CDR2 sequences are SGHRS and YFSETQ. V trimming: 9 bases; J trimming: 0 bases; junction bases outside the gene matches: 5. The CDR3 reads CATTTSGGSTDTQYF. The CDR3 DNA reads TGCGCCACAACGACTAGCGGGGGCAGCACAGATACGCAGTATTTT.

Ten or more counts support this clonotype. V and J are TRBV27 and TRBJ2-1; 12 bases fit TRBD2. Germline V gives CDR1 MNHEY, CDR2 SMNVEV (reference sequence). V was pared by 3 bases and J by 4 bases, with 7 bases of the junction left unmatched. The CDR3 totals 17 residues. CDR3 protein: CASSFRLAGAGYNEQFF. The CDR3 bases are TGTGCCAGCAGTTTCCGACTAGCGGGAGCTGGTTACAATGAGCAGTTCTTC.

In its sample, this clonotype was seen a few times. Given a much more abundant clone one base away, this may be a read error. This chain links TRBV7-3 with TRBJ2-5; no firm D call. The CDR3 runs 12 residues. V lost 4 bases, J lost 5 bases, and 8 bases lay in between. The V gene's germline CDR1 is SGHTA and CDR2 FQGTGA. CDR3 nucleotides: TGTGCCAGCAGCTCCAGCGCGGAGACCCAGTACTTC. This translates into CASSSSAETQYF.

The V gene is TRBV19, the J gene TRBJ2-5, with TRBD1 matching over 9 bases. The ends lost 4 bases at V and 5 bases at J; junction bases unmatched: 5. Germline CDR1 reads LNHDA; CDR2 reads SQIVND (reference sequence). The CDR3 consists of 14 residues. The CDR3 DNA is TGTGCCAGTAGTAACAGGGGGCACGGTGAGACCCAGTACTTC. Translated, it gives CASSNRGHGETQYF.

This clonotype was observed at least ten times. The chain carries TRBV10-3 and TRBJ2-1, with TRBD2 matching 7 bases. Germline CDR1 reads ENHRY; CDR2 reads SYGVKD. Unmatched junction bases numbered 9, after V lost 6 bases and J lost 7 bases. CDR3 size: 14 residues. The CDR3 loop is CAIRMGGVGNEQFF. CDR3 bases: TGTGCCATCAGAATGGGAGGGGTGGGGAATGAGCAGTTCTTC.

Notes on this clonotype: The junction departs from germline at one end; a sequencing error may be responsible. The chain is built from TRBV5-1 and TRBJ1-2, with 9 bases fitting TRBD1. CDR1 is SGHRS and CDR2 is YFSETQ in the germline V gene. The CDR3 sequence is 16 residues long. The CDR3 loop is CASSLATGGSVYGYTF. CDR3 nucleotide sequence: TGTGCCAGCAGCTTGGCCACAGGGGGCAGTGTCTATGGCTACACCTTC. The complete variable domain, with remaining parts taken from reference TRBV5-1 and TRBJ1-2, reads KAGVTQTPRYLIKTRGQQVTLSCSPISGHRSVSWYQQTPGQGLQFLFEYFSETQRNKGNFPGRFSGRQFSNSRSEMNVSTLELGDSALYLCASSLATGGSVYGYTFGSGTRLTVV.

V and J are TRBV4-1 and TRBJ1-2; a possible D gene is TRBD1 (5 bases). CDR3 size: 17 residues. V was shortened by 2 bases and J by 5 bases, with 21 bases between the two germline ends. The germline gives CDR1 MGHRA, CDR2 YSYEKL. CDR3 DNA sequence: TGCGCCAGCAGCCAATCCCCGTTAGGAGAGGGGAGGTATGGCTACACCTTC. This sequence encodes CASSQSPLGEGRYGYTF.

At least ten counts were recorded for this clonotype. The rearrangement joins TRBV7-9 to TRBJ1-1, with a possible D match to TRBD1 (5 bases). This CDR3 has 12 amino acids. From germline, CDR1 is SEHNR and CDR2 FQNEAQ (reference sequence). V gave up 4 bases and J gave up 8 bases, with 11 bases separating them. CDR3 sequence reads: CASSSPGPEAFF. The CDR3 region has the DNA TGTGCCAGCAGCTCCCCGGGGCCAGAAGCTTTCTTT.

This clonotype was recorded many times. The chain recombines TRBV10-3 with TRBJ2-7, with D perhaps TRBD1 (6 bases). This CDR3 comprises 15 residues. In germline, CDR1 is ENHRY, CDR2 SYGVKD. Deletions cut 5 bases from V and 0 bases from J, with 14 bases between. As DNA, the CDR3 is TGTGCCATCAGTTCCCTGGACAGTCCCTCCTACGAGCAGTACTTC. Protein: CAISSLDSPSYEQYF.

CDR3 sequence (DNA): TGTGCCAGCAGACAGGGGACCTCCAACTATGGCTACACCTTC. Its protein product is CASRQGTSNYGYTF. The genes are TRBV28 and TRBJ1-2, with 7 nucleotides matching TRBD1. The CDR3 is 14 amino acids. Germline values: CDR1 MDHEN, CDR2 SYDVKM. J lost 2 bases, V lost 6 bases, and 6 bases had no gene match.

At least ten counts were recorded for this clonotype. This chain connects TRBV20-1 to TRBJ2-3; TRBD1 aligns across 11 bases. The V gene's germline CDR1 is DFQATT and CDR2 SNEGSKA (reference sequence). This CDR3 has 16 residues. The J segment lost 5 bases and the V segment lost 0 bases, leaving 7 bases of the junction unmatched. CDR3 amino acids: CSARDLGTGGGDTQYF. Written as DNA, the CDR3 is TGCAGTGCTAGAGATCTCGGGACAGGGGGAGGAGATACGCAGTATTTT.

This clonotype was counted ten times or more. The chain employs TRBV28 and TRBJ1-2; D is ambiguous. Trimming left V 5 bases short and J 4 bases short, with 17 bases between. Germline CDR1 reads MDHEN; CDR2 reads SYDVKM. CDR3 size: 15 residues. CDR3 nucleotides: TGTGCCAGCAGTCCCTACGGCGGCGGTGGCTATGGCTACACCTTC. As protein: CASSPYGGGGYGYTF.

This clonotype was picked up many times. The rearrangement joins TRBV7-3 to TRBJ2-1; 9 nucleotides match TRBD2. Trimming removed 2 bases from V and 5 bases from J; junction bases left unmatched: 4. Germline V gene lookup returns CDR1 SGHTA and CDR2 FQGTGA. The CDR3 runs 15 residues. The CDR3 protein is CASSLYPSGNNEQFF. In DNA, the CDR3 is TGTGCCAGCAGCTTATATCCTAGCGGGAACAATGAGCAGTTCTTC.